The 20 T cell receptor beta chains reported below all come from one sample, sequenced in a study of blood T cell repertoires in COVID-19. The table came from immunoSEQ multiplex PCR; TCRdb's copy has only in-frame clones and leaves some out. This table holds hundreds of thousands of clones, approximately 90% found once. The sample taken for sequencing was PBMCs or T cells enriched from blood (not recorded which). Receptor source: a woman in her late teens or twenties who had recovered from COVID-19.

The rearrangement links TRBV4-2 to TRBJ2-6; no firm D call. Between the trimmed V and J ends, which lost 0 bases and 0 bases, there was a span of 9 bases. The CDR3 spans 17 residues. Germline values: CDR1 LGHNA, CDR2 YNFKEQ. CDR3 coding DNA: TGTGCCAGCAGCCAAGAATCGGTTCCCTCTGGGGCCAACGTCCTGACTTTC. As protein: CASSQESVPSGANVLTF.

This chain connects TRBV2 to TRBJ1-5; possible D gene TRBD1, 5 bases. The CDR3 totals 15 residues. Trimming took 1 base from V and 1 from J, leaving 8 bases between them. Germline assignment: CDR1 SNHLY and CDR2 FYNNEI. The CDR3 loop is CASSEEAGSNQPQHF. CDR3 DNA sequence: TGTGCCAGCAGTGAAGAGGCAGGGAGCAATCAGCCCCAGCATTTT.

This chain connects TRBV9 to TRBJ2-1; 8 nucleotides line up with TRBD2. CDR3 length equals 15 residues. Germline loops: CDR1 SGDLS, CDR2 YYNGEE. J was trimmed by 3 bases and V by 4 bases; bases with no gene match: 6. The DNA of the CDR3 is TGTGCCAGCAGCACCAGCGGGGGATTCTACAATGAGCAGTTCTTC. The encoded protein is CASSTSGGFYNEQFF.

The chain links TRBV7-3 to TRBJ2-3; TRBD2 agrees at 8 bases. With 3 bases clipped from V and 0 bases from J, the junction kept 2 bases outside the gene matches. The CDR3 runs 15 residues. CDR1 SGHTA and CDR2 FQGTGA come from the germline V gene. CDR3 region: CASSFVAGSTDTQYF. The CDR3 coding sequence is TGTGCCAGCAGCTTTGTAGCGGGGAGCACAGATACGCAGTATTTT. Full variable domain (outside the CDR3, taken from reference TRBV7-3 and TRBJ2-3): GAGVSQTPSNKVTEKGKYVELRCDPISGHTALYWYRQSLGQGPEFLIYFQGTGAADDSGLPNDRFFAVRPEGSVSTLKIQRTERGDSAVYLCASSFVAGSTDTQYFGPGTRLTVL.

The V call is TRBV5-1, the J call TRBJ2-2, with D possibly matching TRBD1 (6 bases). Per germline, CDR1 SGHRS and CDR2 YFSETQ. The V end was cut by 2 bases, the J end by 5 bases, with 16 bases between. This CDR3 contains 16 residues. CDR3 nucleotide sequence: TGCGCCAGCAGCTTACAGGGTGCTCAGGTGACCGGGGAGCTGTTTTTT. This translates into CASSLQGAQVTGELFF.

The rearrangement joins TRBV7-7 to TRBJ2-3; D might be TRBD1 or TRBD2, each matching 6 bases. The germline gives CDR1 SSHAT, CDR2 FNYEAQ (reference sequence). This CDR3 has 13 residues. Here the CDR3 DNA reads TGTGCTAGCGGTCTGGGGGCCAAAGATACGCAGTATTTT. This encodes CASGLGAKDTQYF.

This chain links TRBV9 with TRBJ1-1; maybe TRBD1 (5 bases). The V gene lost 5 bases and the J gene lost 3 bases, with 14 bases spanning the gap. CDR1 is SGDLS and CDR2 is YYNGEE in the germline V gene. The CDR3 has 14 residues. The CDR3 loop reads CASSLRWGDTEAFF. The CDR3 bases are TGTGCCAGCAGTCTCCGATGGGGGGACACTGAAGCTTTCTTT.

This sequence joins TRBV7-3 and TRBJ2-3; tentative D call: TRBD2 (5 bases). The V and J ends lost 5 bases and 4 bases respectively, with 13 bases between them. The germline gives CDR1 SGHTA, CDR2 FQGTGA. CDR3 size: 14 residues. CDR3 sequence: CASSRGLSPDTQYF. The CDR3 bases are TGTGCCAGCAGCCGCGGGCTGAGTCCAGATACGCAGTATTTT.

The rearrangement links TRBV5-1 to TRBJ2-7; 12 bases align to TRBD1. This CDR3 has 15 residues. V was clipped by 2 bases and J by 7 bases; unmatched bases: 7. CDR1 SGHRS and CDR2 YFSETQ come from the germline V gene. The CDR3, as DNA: TGCGCCAGCAGCTTACCGGGACAGGGGGCAGAAGAGCAGTACTTC. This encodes CASSLPGQGAEEQYF.

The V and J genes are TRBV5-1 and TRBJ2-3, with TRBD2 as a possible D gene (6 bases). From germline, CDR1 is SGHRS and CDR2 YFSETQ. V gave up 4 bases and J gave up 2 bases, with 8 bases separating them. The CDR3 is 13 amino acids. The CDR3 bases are TGCGCCAGCAGCCGCGGGGACACAGATACGCAGTATTTT. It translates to CASSRGDTDTQYF.

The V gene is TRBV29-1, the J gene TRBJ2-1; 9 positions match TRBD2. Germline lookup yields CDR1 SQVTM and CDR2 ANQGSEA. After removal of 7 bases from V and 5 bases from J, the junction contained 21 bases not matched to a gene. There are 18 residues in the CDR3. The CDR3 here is CSARLRYRAGGVNNEQFF. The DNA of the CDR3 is TGCAGCGCCAGACTACGGTATCGAGCGGGGGGTGTTAACAATGAGCAGTTCTTC.

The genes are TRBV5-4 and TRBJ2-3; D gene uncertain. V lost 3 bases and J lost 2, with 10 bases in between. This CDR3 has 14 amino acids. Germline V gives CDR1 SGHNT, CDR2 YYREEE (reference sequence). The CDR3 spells CASSSKEATDTQYF. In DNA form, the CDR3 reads TGTGCCAGCAGCTCGAAAGAAGCCACAGATACGCAGTATTTT.

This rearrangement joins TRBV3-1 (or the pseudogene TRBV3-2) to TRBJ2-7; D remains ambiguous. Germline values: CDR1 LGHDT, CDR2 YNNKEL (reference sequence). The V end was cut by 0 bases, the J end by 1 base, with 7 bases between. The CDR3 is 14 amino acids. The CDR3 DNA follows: TGTGCCAGCAGCCAAGAGGGCAAGTCCTACGAGCAGTACTTC. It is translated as CASSQEGKSYEQYF.

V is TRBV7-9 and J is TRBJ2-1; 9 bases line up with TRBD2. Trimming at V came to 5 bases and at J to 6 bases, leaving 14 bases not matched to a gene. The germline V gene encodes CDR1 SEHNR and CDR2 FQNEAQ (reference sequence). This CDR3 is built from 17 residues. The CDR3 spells CASSAGWEAGGTNEQFF. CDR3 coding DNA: TGTGCCAGCAGCGCCGGTTGGGAAGCGGGGGGAACCAATGAGCAGTTCTTC.

CDR3 coding DNA: TGTGCCAGCAGCGTTTTACAGGGGGCTGGTGGCTACACCTTC. It translates to CASSVLQGAGGYTF. This chain connects TRBV9 to TRBJ1-2; 9 bases are shared with TRBD1. Germline V CDR1 and CDR2: SGDLS, YYNGEE. After removal of 2 bases from V and 7 bases from J, the junction contained 6 bases not matched to a gene. This CDR3 is 14 amino acids long.

In nucleotides, the CDR3 is TGTGCCAGTGGGGAGACACCCCCGGGGTATGGCTACACCTTC. It is translated as CASGETPPGYGYTF. The V gene is TRBV6-5, the J gene TRBJ1-2; D is undetermined. Trimming removed 9 bases from V and 5 bases from J, with 19 bases in between. The CDR3 has 14 residues. CDR1 is MNHEY and CDR2 is SVGAGI in the germline V gene.

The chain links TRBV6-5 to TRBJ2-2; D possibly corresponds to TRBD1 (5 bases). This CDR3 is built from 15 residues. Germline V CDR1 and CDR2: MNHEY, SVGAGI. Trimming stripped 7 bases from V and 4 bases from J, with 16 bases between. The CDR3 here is CASTRQTRSTGELFF. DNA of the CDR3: TGTGCCAGCACACGACAGACCCGAAGCACCGGGGAGCTGTTTTTT.

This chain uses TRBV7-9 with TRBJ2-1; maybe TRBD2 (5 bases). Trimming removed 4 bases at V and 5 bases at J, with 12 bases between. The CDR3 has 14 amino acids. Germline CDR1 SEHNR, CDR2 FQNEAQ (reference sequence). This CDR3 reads CASSSWTANNEQFF. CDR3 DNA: TGTGCCAGCAGCTCTTGGACTGCCAACAATGAGCAGTTCTTC.

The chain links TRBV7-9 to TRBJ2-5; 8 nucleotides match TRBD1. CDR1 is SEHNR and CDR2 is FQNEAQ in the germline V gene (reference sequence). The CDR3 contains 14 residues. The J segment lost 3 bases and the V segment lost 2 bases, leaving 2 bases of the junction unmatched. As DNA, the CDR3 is TGTGCCAGCAGCTTAACGGACAGGGAAGAGACCCAGTACTTC. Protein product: CASSLTDREETQYF.

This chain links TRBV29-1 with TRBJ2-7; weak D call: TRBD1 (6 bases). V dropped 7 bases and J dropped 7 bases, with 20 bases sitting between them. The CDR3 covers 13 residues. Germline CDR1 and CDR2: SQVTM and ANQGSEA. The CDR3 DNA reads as TGCAGCGGAACCAGGGGCCTGGGGGAAGAGCAGTACTTC. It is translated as CSGTRGLGEEQYF.